The 26 T cell receptor beta chains below were found in one sample sequenced in a study of shared clonotypes between healthy human individuals (dated by TCRdb to the early 2020s). The library was made by the immunoSEQ multiplex PCR assay. Imported from immuneACCESS, the table was reduced by TCRdb to in-frame sequences with V and J called. These copies leave out some clones; in studies compared against another copy, an unresolved V gene accounts for under half, and the cause of the remainder is not known. The sample contains more than 1 million clones, approximately 80% of them found a single time. The top ten hold around 0.47% of the sample. The sample taken for sequencing was memory CD4+ T cells from PBMCs. What this sample's cell subset or site label stands for: CD45RA-negative fraction. All receptors come from a man aged 18-30 years in good health. Some clones in this sample may be carry-over from other donors' samples.

The V call is TRBV7-3, the J call TRBJ2-1; D possibly matches TRBD1 or TRBD2 (5 bases each). From germline, CDR1 is SGHTA and CDR2 FQGTGA. The ends were cut back, 3 bases at V and 6 bases at J, with 12 bases in the middle. The CDR3 length is 14 residues. CDR3 DNA: TGTGCCAGCAGCTTCACGGGACGTACCAATGAGCAGTTCTTC. Protein product: CASSFTGRTNEQFF.

V usage is TRBV11-3 and J usage is TRBJ1-2; TRBD1 agrees at 7 bases. The trim removed 7 bases at V and 4 bases at J, leaving 3 bases unmatched. The germline CDR1 and CDR2 sequences are SGHNT and YENEEA. The CDR3 runs 12 residues. CDR3 loop: CASTTGSYGYTF. The CDR3 nucleotides are TGTGCCAGCACGACAGGGAGCTATGGCTACACCTTC.

The chain couples TRBV7-3 to TRBJ2-5; D is undetermined. Germline V lookup: CDR1 SGHTA, CDR2 FQGTGA. Between the trimmed V and J ends, which lost 2 bases and 3 bases, there was a span of 10 bases. This CDR3 comprises 14 residues. The CDR3 coding sequence is TGTGCCAGCAGCTTAGCGATTCTCAAAGAGACCCAGTACTTC. Protein sequence: CASSLAILKETQYF.

The rearrangement uses TRBV2 and TRBJ1-2, with no clear D. Germline V gene lookup returns CDR1 SNHLY and CDR2 FYNNEI. This CDR3 region has 13 residues. The V and J ends lost 3 bases and 4 bases respectively, with 9 bases between them. The CDR3 region has the DNA TGTGCCAGCAGTGAGTTGGGCGGCTATGGCTACACCTTC. Its translation is CASSELGGYGYTF.

The chain has TRBV5-1 and TRBJ2-3; no clear D. The CDR3 sequence is 14 residues long. Germline V CDR1 and CDR2: SGHRS, YFSETQ. Trimming shortened V by 4 bases and J by 4 bases, and 13 bases separated the two germline ends. CDR3 in DNA: TGCGCCAGCAGCCTCCAAGGGCAAGCAGATACGCAGTATTTT. It specifies CASSLQGQADTQYF. Combining the CDR3 with reference TRBV5-1 and TRBJ2-3 gives the whole variable domain KAGVTQTPRYLIKTRGQQVTLSCSPISGHRSVSWYQQTPGQGLQFLFEYFSETQRNKGNFPGRFSGRQFSNSRSEMNVSTLELGDSALYLCASSLQGQADTQYFGPGTRLTVL.

The chain uses TRBV11-2 and TRBJ1-2; 10 positions match TRBD1. Germline trimming cut 1 base from V and 10 bases from J; bases unmatched to any gene: 6. The germline gives CDR1 SGHAT, CDR2 FQNNGV. The CDR3 consists of 14 residues. The CDR3 spells CASSLAGQGFDYTF. The CDR3 coding sequence is TGTGCCAGCAGCTTAGCGGGACAGGGGTTTGACTACACCTTC.

V gene TRBV7-9 combines with J gene TRBJ1-1; 7 nucleotides agree with TRBD1. CDR1 is SEHNR and CDR2 is FQNEAQ in the germline V gene (reference sequence). This CDR3 comprises 14 residues. V lost 4 bases to trimming and J lost 7 bases; unmatched junction nucleotides: 9. Here the CDR3 reads CASSSRGGTNEAFF. The CDR3 DNA follows: TGTGCCAGCAGCTCCAGGGGGGGTACGAATGAAGCTTTCTTT.

This clone appeared once. This chain uses TRBV29-1 with TRBJ2-3; TRBD1 is a possible D gene (6 bases). V lost 7 bases, J lost 4 bases, and 12 bases lay in between. CDR3 length equals 12 residues. Germline V gives CDR1 SQVTM, CDR2 ANQGSEA. The CDR3 loop is CSEMTGPDTQYF. The CDR3 DNA is TGCAGCGAAATGACAGGTCCAGATACGCAGTATTTT.

V gene TRBV5-1 combines with J gene TRBJ2-7; 7 nucleotides align to TRBD1. The CDR3 is 17 residues long. J was trimmed by 5 bases and V by 0 bases; bases with no gene match: 14. Looked up from germline, CDR1 is SGHRS and CDR2 is YFSETQ. The CDR3 is CASSLARGSQLDHEQYF. CDR3 bases: TGCGCCAGCAGCTTGGCCAGGGGGAGCCAGCTAGATCACGAGCAGTACTTC.

This sequence joins TRBV6-5 and TRBJ1-2, with 8 bases lining up with TRBD1. Germline CDR1 is MNHEY and CDR2 is SVGAGI. This CDR3 is 15 amino acids long. V shed 6 bases, J shed 2 bases, and the junction held 8 bases outside the gene matches. Written as DNA, the CDR3 is TGTGCCAGCAGGTTATATACAGGGGGAAACTATGGCTACACCTTC. Its translation is CASRLYTGGNYGYTF.

The chain recombines TRBV29-1 with TRBJ2-5; D perhaps matches TRBD1 (6 bases). Germline V gene sequence: CDR1 SQVTM, CDR2 ANQGSEA. With 1 base removed from V and 5 bases from J, the gap between germline ends came to 11 bases. The CDR3 extends over 13 amino acids. DNA for the CDR3: TGCAGCGTTGAAGTAGGGGGTCGGGAGACCCAGTACTTC. Protein sequence: CSVEVGGRETQYF.

This clone was seen a handful of times. The chain joins TRBV2 to TRBJ2-1; the match to TRBD1 covers 8 bases. Germline assignment: CDR1 SNHLY and CDR2 FYNNEI. V trimming: 4 bases; J trimming: 5 bases; junction bases outside the gene matches: 1. The CDR3 length is 13 residues. This CDR3 is CASSAQGDNEQFF. The CDR3 nucleotides are TGTGCCAGCAGTGCACAGGGGGACAATGAGCAGTTCTTC. Combining the CDR3 with reference TRBV2 and TRBJ2-1 gives the whole variable domain EPEVTQTPSHQVTQMGQEVILRCVPISNHLYFYWYRQILGQKVEFLVSFYNNEISEKSEIFDDQFSVERPDGSNFTLKIRSTKLEDSAMYFCASSAQGDNEQFFGPGTRLTVL.

As for this clone: A much more abundant neighbour one base away suggests this may be a read error. This rearrangement joins TRBV7-6 to TRBJ2-1; 7 bases line up with TRBD2. The V gene end was trimmed by 1 base and the J gene end by 2 bases; junction bases not matched to a gene: 2. The CDR3 contains 15 residues. Per the germline V gene, CDR1 is SGHVS and CDR2 is FNYEAQ. The CDR3 reads CASSLGLAAYNEQFF. DNA of the CDR3: TGTGCCAGCAGCTTAGGGCTAGCGGCCTACAATGAGCAGTTCTTC.

This rearrangement joins TRBV7-9 to TRBJ2-7, with TRBD2 matching over 7 bases. The CDR3 runs 15 residues. CDR1 SEHNR and CDR2 FQNEAQ come from the germline V gene (reference sequence). The V segment lost 0 bases and the J segment 6 bases; nucleotides outside the gene matches: 8. This CDR3 is CASSLAGRGVGEQYF. CDR3 nucleotide sequence: TGTGCCAGCAGCTTAGCGGGGAGGGGAGTAGGCGAGCAGTACTTC.

This chain joins TRBV11-2 and TRBJ1-3; D not certain. V was pared by 1 base and J by 6 bases, with 16 bases between. The CDR3 loop spans 16 amino acids. Germline CDR1 is SGHAT and CDR2 is FQNNGV. Here the CDR3 reads CASSLGRGMGENTIYF. CDR3 sequence (DNA): TGTGCCAGCAGCTTAGGGAGAGGGATGGGCGAAAACACCATATATTTT.

The chain joins TRBV19 to TRBJ1-5; weak D call: TRBD1 (5 bases). Germline V gene data show CDR1 as LNHDA and CDR2 as SQIVND (reference sequence). With 3 bases removed from V and 0 bases from J, the gap between germline ends came to 21 bases. The CDR3 length is 19 residues. As DNA, the CDR3 is TGTGCCAGTAGTATCTTTGCAGGGAAATCAACTTATAGCAATCAGCCCCAGCATTTT. Its protein product is CASSIFAGKSTYSNQPQHF.

Regarding this clone: This CDR3 is also generated by other DNA sequences in the sample. The gene calls are TRBV5-1 and TRBJ2-1; 14 positions match TRBD2. This CDR3 has 15 residues. CDR1 is SGHRS and CDR2 is YFSETQ in the germline V gene. V lost 2 bases, J lost 10 bases, and 5 bases stayed unmatched. The CDR3: CASSLGLAGGGEQFF. CDR3 nucleotides: TGCGCCAGCAGCTTAGGACTAGCGGGAGGTGGGGAGCAGTTCTTC.

V gene TRBV10-2 combines with J gene TRBJ2-1, with 7 bases matching TRBD2. The V and J ends lost 4 bases and 5 bases, in that order; junction bases with no gene match: 5. Germline values: CDR1 WSHSY, CDR2 SAAADI. The CDR3 is made up of 14 amino acids. Here the CDR3 reads CASSAGGTHNEQFF. CDR3 DNA: TGCGCCAGCAGTGCGGGGGGTACCCACAATGAGCAGTTCTTC.

The rearrangement links TRBV6-4 to TRBJ2-1; 10 bases align to TRBD2. The trim removed 6 bases at V and 4 bases at J, leaving 6 bases unmatched. Germline V gene sequence: CDR1 MRHNA, CDR2 SNTAGT. This CDR3 is built from 15 residues. The CDR3 region has the DNA TGTGCCAGCAGAGAGGGACTAGCGCCATACAATGAGCAGTTCTTC. Its protein product is CASREGLAPYNEQFF.

The V and J genes are TRBV11-2 and TRBJ2-7; D ambiguous. Germline V gives CDR1 SGHAT, CDR2 FQNNGV. Trimming took 4 bases from V and 5 from J, leaving 12 bases between them. The CDR3 is 13 amino acids. The CDR3 DNA reads TGTGCCAGCAGCTCGGACGGATGGGACGAGCAGTACTTC. Translation: CASSSDGWDEQYF.

The gene calls are TRBV10-3 and TRBJ2-7; D gene ambiguous. V lost 6 bases to trimming and J lost 5 bases, with 11 bases between them. Germline V CDR1 and CDR2: ENHRY, SYGVKD. The length of the CDR3 is 12 residues. This chain's CDR3 is CAISPIGNEQYF. The CDR3 DNA is TGTGCCATCAGCCCGATAGGGAACGAGCAGTACTTC.

Note on this clone: This CDR3 is also generated by other DNA sequences in the sample. The V gene is TRBV29-1, the J gene TRBJ1-1; D unresolved. Germline assignment: CDR1 SQVTM and CDR2 ANQGSEA. The CDR3 has 13 amino acids. V was trimmed by 2 bases and J by 0 bases, leaving 7 bases between them. The CDR3 coding sequence is TGCAGCGTTGAACGGAGAATGAACACTGAAGCTTTCTTT. This codes for CSVERRMNTEAFF.

The rearrangement uses TRBV11-3 and TRBJ2-1; D unresolved. The CDR3 covers 14 residues. The V and J ends lost 5 bases and 1 base respectively, with 9 bases between them. The germline V gene encodes CDR1 SGHNT and CDR2 YENEEA. The CDR3 spells CASSSRGSYNEQFF. DNA for the CDR3: TGTGCCAGCAGCAGTAGAGGATCCTACAATGAGCAGTTCTTC.

As concerns this clone: The sample contains more than one DNA sequence encoding this CDR3. The J gene is TRBJ2-1, the V gene TRBV18; 7 nucleotides line up with TRBD2. From germline, CDR1 is KGHSH and CDR2 LQKENI. J was trimmed by 4 bases and V by 2 bases; bases with no gene match: 2. This CDR3 is built from 14 residues. CDR3 protein: CASSPGGGYNEQFF. The DNA of the CDR3 is TGTGCCAGCTCACCAGGGGGAGGGTACAATGAGCAGTTCTTC.

This clone was detected ten times or more. Other DNA sequences in this specimen translate into the identical CDR3. V gene TRBV11-1 combines with J gene TRBJ2-7; TRBD2 is a possible D gene (6 bases). CDR3 length: 14 residues. The germline CDR1 and CDR2 sequences are SGHAT and FQDESV (reference sequence). Trimming removed 2 bases from V and 1 base from J, with 9 bases in between. CDR3 coding DNA: TGTGCCAGCAGCTTATTCGGGAGTTCCTACGAGCAGTACTTC. It yields the protein CASSLFGSSYEQYF.

This clone showed up just once. The chain carries TRBV7-8 and TRBJ1-3, with D tentatively TRBD1 (5 bases). Germline CDR1 is SGHVS and CDR2 is FQNEAQ. V lost 7 bases to trimming and J lost 5 bases, with 24 bases between them. The CDR3 extends over 17 amino acids. The CDR3: CASTPLGGQSARNTIYF. The CDR3 DNA reads as TGTGCCAGCACCCCGTTAGGAGGACAAAGCGCGCGAAACACCATATATTTT.